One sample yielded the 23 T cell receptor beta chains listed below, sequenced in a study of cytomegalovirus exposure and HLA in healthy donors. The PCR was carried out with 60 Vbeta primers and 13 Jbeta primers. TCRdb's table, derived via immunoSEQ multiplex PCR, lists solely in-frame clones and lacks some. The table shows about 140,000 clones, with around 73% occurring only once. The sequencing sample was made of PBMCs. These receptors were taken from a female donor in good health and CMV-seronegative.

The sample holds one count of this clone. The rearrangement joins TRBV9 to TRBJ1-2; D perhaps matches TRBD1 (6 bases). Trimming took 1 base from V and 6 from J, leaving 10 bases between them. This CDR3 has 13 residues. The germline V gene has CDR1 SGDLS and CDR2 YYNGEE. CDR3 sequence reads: CASSVQGQDGYTF. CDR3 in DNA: TGTGCCAGCAGCGTACAGGGGCAGGATGGCTACACCTTC.

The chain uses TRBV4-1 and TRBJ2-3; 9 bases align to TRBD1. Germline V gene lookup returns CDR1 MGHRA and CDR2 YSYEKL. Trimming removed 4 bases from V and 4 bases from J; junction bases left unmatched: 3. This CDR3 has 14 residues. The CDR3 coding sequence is TGCGCCAGCAGCCTAACAGGGGGCCCAGATACGCAGTATTTT. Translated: CASSLTGGPDTQYF.

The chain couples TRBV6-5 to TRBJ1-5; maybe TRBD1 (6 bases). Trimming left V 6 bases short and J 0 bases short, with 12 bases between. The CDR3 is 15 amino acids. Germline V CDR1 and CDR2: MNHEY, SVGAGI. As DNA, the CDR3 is TGTGCCAGCAGGGCCGACAGGACTAGCAATCAGCCCCAGCATTTT. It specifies CASRADRTSNQPQHF.

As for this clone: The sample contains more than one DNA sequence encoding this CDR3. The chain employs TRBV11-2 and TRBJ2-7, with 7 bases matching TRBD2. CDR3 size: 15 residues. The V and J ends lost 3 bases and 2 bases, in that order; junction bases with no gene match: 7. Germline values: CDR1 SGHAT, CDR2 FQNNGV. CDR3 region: CASSFYRGETYEQYF. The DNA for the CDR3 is TGTGCCAGCAGCTTTTACCGGGGGGAAACCTACGAGCAGTACTTC. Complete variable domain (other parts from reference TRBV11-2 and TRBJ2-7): EAGVAQSPRYKIIEKRQSVAFWCNPISGHATLYWYQQILGQGPKLLIQFQNNGVVDDSQLPKDRFSAERLKGVDSTLKIQPAKLEDSAVYLCASSFYRGETYEQYFGPGTRLTVT.

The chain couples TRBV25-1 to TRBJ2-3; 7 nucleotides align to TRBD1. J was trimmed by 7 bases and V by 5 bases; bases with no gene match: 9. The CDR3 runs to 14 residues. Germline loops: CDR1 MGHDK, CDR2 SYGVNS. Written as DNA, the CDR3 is TGTGCCAGCAGTCCTAGGACAGGTTGGCATACGCAGTATTTT. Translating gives CASSPRTGWHTQYF.

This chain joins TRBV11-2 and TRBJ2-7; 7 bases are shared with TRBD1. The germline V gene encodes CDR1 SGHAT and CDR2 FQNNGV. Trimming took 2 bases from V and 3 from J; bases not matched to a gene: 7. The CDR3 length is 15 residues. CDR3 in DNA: TGTGCCAGCAGCTTACCGTCAACAGGGGTCTACGAGCAGTACTTC. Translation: CASSLPSTGVYEQYF.

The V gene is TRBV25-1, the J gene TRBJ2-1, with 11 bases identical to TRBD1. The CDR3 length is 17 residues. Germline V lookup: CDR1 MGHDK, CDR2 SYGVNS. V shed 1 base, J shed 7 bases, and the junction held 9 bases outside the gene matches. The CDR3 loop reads CASSELGTGGGMNEQFF. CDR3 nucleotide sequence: TGTGCCAGCAGTGAATTGGGGACAGGGGGAGGGATGAATGAGCAGTTCTTC.

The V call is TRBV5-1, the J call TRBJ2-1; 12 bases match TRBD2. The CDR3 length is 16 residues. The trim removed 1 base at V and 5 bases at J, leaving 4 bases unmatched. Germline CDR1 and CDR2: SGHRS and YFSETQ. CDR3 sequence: CASSLSGLAGDNEQFF. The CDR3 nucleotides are TGCGCCAGCAGCTTGTCGGGACTAGCGGGCGACAATGAGCAGTTCTTC.

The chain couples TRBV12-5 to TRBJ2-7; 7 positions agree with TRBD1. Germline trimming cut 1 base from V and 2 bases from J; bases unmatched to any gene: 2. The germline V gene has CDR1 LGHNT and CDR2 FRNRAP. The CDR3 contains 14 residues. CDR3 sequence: CASGLGQGAYEQYF. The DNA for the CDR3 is TGTGCTAGTGGTTTGGGCCAGGGGGCCTACGAGCAGTACTTC.

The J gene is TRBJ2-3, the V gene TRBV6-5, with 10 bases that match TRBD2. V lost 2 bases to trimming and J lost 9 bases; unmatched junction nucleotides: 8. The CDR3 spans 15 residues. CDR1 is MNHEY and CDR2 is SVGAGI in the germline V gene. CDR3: CASSYGLADSRTQYF. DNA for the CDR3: TGTGCCAGCAGTTACGGACTAGCGGACTCCCGAACGCAGTATTTT.

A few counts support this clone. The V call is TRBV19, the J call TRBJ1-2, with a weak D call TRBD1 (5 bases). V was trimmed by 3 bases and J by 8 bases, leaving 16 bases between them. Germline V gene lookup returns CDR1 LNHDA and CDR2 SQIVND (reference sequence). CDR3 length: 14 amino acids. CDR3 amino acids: CASSIEGTEGGYTF. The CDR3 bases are TGTGCCAGTAGTATTGAAGGGACTGAGGGGGGCTACACCTTC.

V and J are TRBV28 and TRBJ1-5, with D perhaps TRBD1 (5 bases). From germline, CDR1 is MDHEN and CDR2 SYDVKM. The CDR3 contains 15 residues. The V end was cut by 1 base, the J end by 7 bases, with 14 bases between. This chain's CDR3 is CASSLLSGLGQPQHF. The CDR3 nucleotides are TGTGCCAGCAGTTTATTGTCGGGACTTGGGCAGCCCCAGCATTTT.

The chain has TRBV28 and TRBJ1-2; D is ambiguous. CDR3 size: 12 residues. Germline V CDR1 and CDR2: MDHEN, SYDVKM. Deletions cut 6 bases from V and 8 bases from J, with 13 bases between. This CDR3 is CASSPPGRGYTF. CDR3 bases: TGTGCCAGCAGCCCGCCGGGTCGGGGCTACACCTTC.

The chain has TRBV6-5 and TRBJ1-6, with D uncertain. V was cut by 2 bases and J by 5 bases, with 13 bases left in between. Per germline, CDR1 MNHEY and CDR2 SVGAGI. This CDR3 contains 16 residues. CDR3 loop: CASSYKIDINNSPLHF. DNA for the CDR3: TGTGCCAGCAGTTACAAGATTGACATAAATAATTCACCCCTCCACTTT.

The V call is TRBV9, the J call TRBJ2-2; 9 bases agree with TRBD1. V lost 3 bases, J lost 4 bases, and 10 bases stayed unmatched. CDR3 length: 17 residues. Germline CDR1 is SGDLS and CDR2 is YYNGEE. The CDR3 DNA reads TGTGCCAGCAGCGGACTACTAGACAGGGGGAGCACCGGGGAGCTGTTTTTT. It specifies CASSGLLDRGSTGELFF.

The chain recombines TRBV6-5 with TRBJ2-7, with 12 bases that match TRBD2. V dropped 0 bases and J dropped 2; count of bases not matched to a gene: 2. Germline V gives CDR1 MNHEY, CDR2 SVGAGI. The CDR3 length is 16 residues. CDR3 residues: CASSYSPSGRAYEQYF. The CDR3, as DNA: TGTGCCAGCAGTTACTCGCCTAGCGGGAGGGCCTACGAGCAGTACTTC.

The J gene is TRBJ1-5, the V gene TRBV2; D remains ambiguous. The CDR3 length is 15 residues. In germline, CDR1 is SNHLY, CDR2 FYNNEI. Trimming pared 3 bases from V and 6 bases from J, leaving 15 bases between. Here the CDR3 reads CASSDGSPPFQPQHF. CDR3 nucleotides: TGTGCCAGCAGTGATGGCAGTCCACCTTTTCAGCCCCAGCATTTT.

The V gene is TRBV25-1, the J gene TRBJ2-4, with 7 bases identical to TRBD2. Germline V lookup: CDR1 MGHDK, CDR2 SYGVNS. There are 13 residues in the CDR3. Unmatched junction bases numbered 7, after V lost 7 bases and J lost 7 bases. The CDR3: CASNQAGENIQYF. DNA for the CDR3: TGTGCCAGCAACCAGGCGGGGGAGAACATTCAGTACTTC.

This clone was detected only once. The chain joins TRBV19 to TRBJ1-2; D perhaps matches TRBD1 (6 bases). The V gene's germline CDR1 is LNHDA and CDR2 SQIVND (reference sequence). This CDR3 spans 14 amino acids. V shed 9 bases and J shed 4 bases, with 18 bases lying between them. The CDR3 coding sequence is TGTGCCAGCTTACAGGGCTCTAGCAGCTATGGCTACACCTTC. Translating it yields CASLQGSSSYGYTF.

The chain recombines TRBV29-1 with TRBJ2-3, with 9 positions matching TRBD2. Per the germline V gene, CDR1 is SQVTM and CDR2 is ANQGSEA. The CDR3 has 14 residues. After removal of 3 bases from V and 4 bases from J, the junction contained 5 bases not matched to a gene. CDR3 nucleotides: TGCAGCGTTGATCTAGCGGGGATCGCAGATACGCAGTATTTT. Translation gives CSVDLAGIADTQYF.

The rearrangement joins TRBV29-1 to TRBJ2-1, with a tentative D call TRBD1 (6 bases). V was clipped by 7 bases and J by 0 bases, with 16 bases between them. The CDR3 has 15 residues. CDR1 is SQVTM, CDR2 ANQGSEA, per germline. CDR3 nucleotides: TGCAGCGGGTCAGGGGTCCCAAGCTCCTACAATGAGCAGTTCTTC. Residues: CSGSGVPSSYNEQFF.

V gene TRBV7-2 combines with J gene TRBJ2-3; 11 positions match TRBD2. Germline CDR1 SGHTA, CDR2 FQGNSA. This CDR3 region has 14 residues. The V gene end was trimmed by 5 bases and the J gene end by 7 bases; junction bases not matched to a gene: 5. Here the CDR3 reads CASSPTSGSHTQYF. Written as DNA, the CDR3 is TGTGCCAGCAGCCCCACTAGCGGGAGTCATACGCAGTATTTT.

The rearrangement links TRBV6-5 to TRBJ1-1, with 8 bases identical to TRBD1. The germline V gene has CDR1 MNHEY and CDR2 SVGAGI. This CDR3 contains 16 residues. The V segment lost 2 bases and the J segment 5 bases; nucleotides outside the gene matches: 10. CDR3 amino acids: CASSYGQGARWTEAFF. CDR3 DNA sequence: TGTGCCAGCAGTTACGGGCAGGGGGCGCGGTGGACTGAAGCTTTCTTT.